This TCR beta chain stems from a study of response to subunit inactivated influenza vaccine. In the case of this clonotype: Its target is not known.

TCRdb ran MiXCR on the RT-PCR reads and lists one entry per CDR3 protein. The data hold more than 250,000 distinct CDR3 sequences, with 20% to 25% observed a single time. Study findings and constraints: Authors suggested each seasonal influenza vaccination recruits few new T cells.

The CDR3 spans 14 residues. Trimming took off 1 base at V and 8 bases at J, with 12 bases between the two ends. Germline V lookup: CDR1 SGHAT, CDR2 FQDESV (reference sequence). The sample in question was PBMCs from blood, obtained 21 months after vaccination. The sequence was collected from a man aged 50 to 69 who received an inactivated influenza vaccine. This chain uses TRBV11-1 with TRBJ2-1; no firm D call. CDR3 DNA sequence: TGTGCCAGCAGCTTAGTGAGACAATCCGATGAGCAGTTCTTC. Its translation: CASSLVRQSDEQFF.